The 23 T cell receptor beta chains below were found in one sample sequenced in a study of T cell repertoires in ileal Crohn's disease. Repertoires were generated with immunoSEQ multiplex PCR, while TCRdb's copy carries only in-frame clones and drops some. The data show about 4,000 clones, with approximately 65% seen just once and more than 9% held by the top ten. The sequenced sample consisted of ileal tissue. Receptor source: an adult with Crohn's disease.

The chain combines TRBV18 with TRBJ2-7; 10 bases match TRBD2. The CDR3 is 15 residues long. V gave up 6 bases and J gave up 4 bases; unmatched junction bases: 9. In germline, CDR1 is KGHSH, CDR2 LQKENI. The CDR3 DNA reads as TGTGCCAGCTCGTTCGGAGCGGGAGGGCAGTACGAGCAGTACGTC. Protein: CASSFGAGGQYEQYV.

This clone was counted between two and nine times. V is TRBV2 and J is TRBJ2-7; D ambiguous. CDR1 and CDR2 from the germline V gene are SNHLY and FYNNEI. Trimming left V 10 bases short and J 6 bases short, with 16 bases between. The CDR3 has 12 residues. The chain's CDR3 is CAIRQTNSEQYV. CDR3 in DNA: TGTGCCATCAGGCAGACAAACTCCGAGCAGTACGTC.

This clone was observed a few times. This chain's CDR3 is CAVRTGGANNEQFF. CDR3 bases: TGCGCCGTAAGGACAGGGGGAGCGAACAATGAGCAGTTCTTC. This chain uses TRBV10-1 with TRBJ2-1; 10 bases are a match to TRBD1. The CDR3 spans 14 residues. V gave up 11 bases and J gave up 5 bases; unmatched junction bases: 9. Germline values: CDR1 WNHNN, CDR2 SYGVQD (reference sequence).

The V and J genes are TRBV5-8 and TRBJ1-1, with 7 positions matching TRBD1. The CDR3 covers 15 residues. Germline trimming cut 3 bases from V and 4 bases from J; bases unmatched to any gene: 9. Germline-derived CDR1 and CDR2 are SGHTS and YDEGEE. CDR3 nucleotide sequence: TGTGCCAGCAGCTGGGGGGACAGTCGAGGCACTGAAGCTTTCTTT. This translates into CASSWGDSRGTEAFF.

The chain employs TRBV27 and TRBJ2-1; unclear D gene. The CDR3 is 11 residues long. V lost 5 bases, J lost 5 bases, and 4 bases lay in between. Germline CDR1 and CDR2: MNHEY and SMNVEV (reference sequence). This CDR3 reads CASSTNNEQFF. The CDR3, as DNA: TGTGCCAGCAGTACAAACAATGAGCAGTTCTTC.

This chain links TRBV5-6 with TRBJ2-2; D ambiguous. Germline-derived CDR1 and CDR2 are SGHDT and YYEEEE. The CDR3 runs 11 residues. Trimming cost V 4 bases and J 6 bases, with 4 bases left between them. The CDR3 coding sequence is TGTGCCAGCAGCACTCCCGGGGAGCTGTTTTTT. It codes for CASSTPGELFF.

This chain links TRBV6-1 with TRBJ2-7; 9 nucleotides line up with TRBD1. Per germline, CDR1 MNHNS and CDR2 SASEGT. J lost 3 bases, V lost 2 bases, and 5 bases had no gene match. The CDR3 is 15 residues long. The chain's CDR3 is CASSEYPDRGYEQYF. For the CDR3, the DNA is TGTGCCAGCAGTGAATACCCGGACAGGGGCTACGAGCAGTACTTC.

This clone was observed a few times. At one end the junction does not follow the germline gene, possibly because of a read error. The rearrangement links TRBV5-1 to TRBJ2-5; TRBD1 aligns across 8 bases. The CDR3 has 14 residues. Germline CDR1 and CDR2: SGHRS and YFSETQ. CDR3 region: CASSFAGGEETQYF. In DNA, the CDR3 is TGTGCCAGCAGCTTCGCAGGGGGCGAAGAGACCCAGTACTTC.

The chain has TRBV7-9 and TRBJ1-2; TRBD1 might be the D (6 bases). The ends were cut back, 1 base at V and 2 bases at J, with 11 bases in the middle. This CDR3 region has 15 residues. From germline, CDR1 is SEHNR and CDR2 FQNEAQ (reference sequence). CDR3 protein: CASSLVPGENYGYTF. The CDR3 DNA reads TGTGCCAGCAGCTTAGTGCCAGGGGAGAACTATGGCTACACCTTC. Together with reference TRBV7-9 and TRBJ1-2, the CDR3 gives the full variable domain: DTGVSQNPRHKITKRGQNVTFRCDPISEHNRLYWYRQTLGQGPEFLTYFQNEAQLEKSRLLSDRFSAERPKGSFSTLEIQRTEQGDSAMYLCASSLVPGENYGYTFGSGTRLTVV.

The V call is TRBV11-3, the J call TRBJ2-1; D remains ambiguous. V lost 1 base to trimming and J lost 4 bases, with 8 bases between them. The CDR3 extends over 14 amino acids. Germline CDR1 and CDR2: SGHNT and YENEEA. CDR3 in amino acids: CASSLGADYNEQFF. The DNA of the CDR3 is TGTGCCAGCAGCTTAGGCGCGGATTACAATGAGCAGTTCTTC.

The chain combines TRBV4-1 with TRBJ2-7; TRBD1 matches 8 bases. V trimming: 4 bases; J trimming: 5 bases; junction bases outside the gene matches: 13. The CDR3 spans 16 residues. Germline CDR1 is MGHRA and CDR2 is YSYEKL. The CDR3 region has the DNA TGCGCCAGCAGCCCATGGCAGGGGCAGGGGGCCCACGAGCAGTACTTC. Amino acids: CASSPWQGQGAHEQYF.

This chain connects TRBV4-1 to TRBJ2-2, with TRBD1 as a possible D gene (5 bases). The ends were cut back, 6 bases at V and 0 bases at J, with 11 bases in the middle. The CDR3 spans 15 residues. From germline, CDR1 is MGHRA and CDR2 YSYEKL. CDR3 sequence reads: CASSRQLANTGELFF. In DNA form, the CDR3 reads TGCGCCAGCAGTCGACAGCTAGCGAACACCGGGGAGCTGTTTTTT.

The rearrangement joins TRBV6-1 to TRBJ1-2; the D is unclear. Trimming shortened V by 2 bases and J by 1 base, and 11 bases separated the two germline ends. Germline V gene sequence: CDR1 MNHNS, CDR2 SASEGT. CDR3 length: 15 amino acids. The CDR3 coding sequence is TGTGCCAGCAGTGAATCATCGGGTGTTAACTATGGCTACACCTTC. This gives the protein CASSESSGVNYGYTF.

The V and J genes are TRBV5-4 and TRBJ2-3; tentatively, D is TRBD2 (7 bases). CDR3 length: 15 amino acids. The V and J ends lost 4 bases and 9 bases respectively, with 21 bases between them. The germline CDR1 and CDR2 sequences are SGHNT and YYREEE (reference sequence). CDR3 in amino acids: CASSLEGGGYTTQYF. The DNA of the CDR3 is TGTGCCAGCAGCCTTGAGGGGGGGGGCTATACGACGCAGTATTTT.

This clone was counted between two and nine times. This CDR3 reads CASSLVGGTEAFF. The CDR3 DNA sequence: TGTGCCAGCAGCTTAGTAGGGGGCACTGAAGCTTTCTTT. The chain has TRBV13 and TRBJ1-1; D is possibly TRBD1 (6 bases). V was cut by 1 base and J by 4 bases, with 7 bases left in between. Germline loops: CDR1 PRHDT, CDR2 FYEKMQ (reference sequence). The length of the CDR3 is 13 residues.

This clone has just one count. The chain employs TRBV6-5 and TRBJ1-2, with 7 bases identical to TRBD1. The CDR3 sequence is 14 residues long. Germline CDR1 is MNHEY and CDR2 is SVGAGI. J lost 3 bases, V lost 2 bases, and 3 bases had no gene match. DNA of the CDR3: TGTGCCAGCAGTTACGGGACAGCTTACTATGGCTACACCTTC. This translates into CASSYGTAYYGYTF.

The chain joins TRBV4-2 to TRBJ2-5; D might be TRBD1 (7 bases). CDR1 is LGHNA, CDR2 YNFKEQ, per germline. Trimming took off 0 bases at V and 1 base at J, with 18 bases between the two ends. CDR3 length: 18 amino acids. The CDR3 spells CASSQDLRAGGTQETQYF. As DNA, the CDR3 is TGTGCCAGCAGCCAAGATCTTAGGGCAGGGGGGACCCAAGAGACCCAGTACTTC.

The sample holds one count of this clone. This chain connects TRBV5-1 to TRBJ2-5, with D possibly being TRBD1 (6 bases). The germline CDR1 and CDR2 sequences are SGHRS and YFSETQ. The CDR3 sequence is 13 residues long. V lost 4 bases to trimming and J lost 5 bases, with 12 bases between them. The CDR3 DNA sequence: TGCGCCAGCAGCCCGACCCAGGGGGAGACCCAGTACTTC. This codes for CASSPTQGETQYF.

The chain couples TRBV18 to TRBJ2-7; D gene uncertain. The CDR3 loop spans 13 amino acids. CDR1 and CDR2 from the germline V gene are KGHSH and LQKENI. The V gene lost 3 bases and the J gene lost 6 bases, with 12 bases spanning the gap. The CDR3 loop is CASSPSRLGEQYF. CDR3 in DNA: TGTGCCAGCTCACCGTCCAGGCTCGGCGAGCAGTACTTC.

There are a few counts of this clone. The chain couples TRBV19 to TRBJ1-5, with 7 bases identical to TRBD1. The J segment lost 7 bases and the V segment lost 10 bases, leaving 10 bases of the junction unmatched. The germline CDR1 and CDR2 sequences are LNHDA and SQIVND (reference sequence). The CDR3 covers 13 residues. The CDR3 protein is CATALTGQQPQHF. For the CDR3, the DNA is TGTGCCACCGCCCTGACAGGGCAACAGCCCCAGCATTTT.

This sequence joins TRBV7-2 and TRBJ1-2, with D uncertain. The ends were cut back, 1 base at V and 8 bases at J, with 17 bases in the middle. The CDR3 has 15 amino acids. Germline V gene data show CDR1 as SGHTA and CDR2 as FQGNSA. CDR3 sequence: CASSLEVRESGGYTF. In DNA, the CDR3 is TGTGCCAGCAGCTTAGAGGTCAGAGAGTCGGGAGGCTACACCTTC.

A few counts support this clone. This chain joins TRBV18 and TRBJ2-7; D may be TRBD2 (7 bases). The V gene's germline CDR1 is KGHSH and CDR2 LQKENI. This CDR3 has 15 residues. V was trimmed by 3 bases and J by 7 bases, leaving 19 bases between them. The CDR3, as DNA: TGTGCCAGCTCACCGGGGACGGCGGGGGCTCTGGAGCAGTACTTC. It codes for CASSPGTAGALEQYF.

This clone came up a few times. This CDR3 is CASSVAGRSGQETQYF. In nucleotides, the CDR3 is TGTGCCAGCAGCGTAGCTGGGAGAAGCGGACAAGAGACCCAGTACTTC. The chain is built from TRBV9 and TRBJ2-5, with a possible D match to TRBD2 (5 bases). V lost 0 bases, J lost 2 bases, and 14 bases lay in between. Germline CDR1 and CDR2: SGDLS and YYNGEE. The CDR3 length is 16 residues.